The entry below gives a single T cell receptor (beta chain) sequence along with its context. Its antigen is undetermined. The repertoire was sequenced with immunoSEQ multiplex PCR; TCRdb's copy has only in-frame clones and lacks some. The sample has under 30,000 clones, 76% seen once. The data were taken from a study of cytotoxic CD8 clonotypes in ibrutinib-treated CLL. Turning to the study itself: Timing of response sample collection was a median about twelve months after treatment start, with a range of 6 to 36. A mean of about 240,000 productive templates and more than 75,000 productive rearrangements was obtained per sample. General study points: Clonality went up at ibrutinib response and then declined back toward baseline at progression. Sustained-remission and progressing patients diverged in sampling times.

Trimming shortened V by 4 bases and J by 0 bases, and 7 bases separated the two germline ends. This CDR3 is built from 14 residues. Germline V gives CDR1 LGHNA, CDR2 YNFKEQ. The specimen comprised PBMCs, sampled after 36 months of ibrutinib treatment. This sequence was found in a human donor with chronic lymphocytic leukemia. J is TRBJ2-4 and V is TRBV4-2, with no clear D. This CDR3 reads CASSPRLAKNIQYF. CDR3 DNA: TGTGCCAGCAGCCCCCGCTTAGCCAAAAACATTCAGTACTTC.